The entry below gives a single TCR beta chain sequence along with its context. Its specificity is unknown. TCRdb re-analysed the reads in MiXCR, keeping a single row per CDR3 protein. The sample carries approximately 470,000 distinct CDR3 sequences, about 39% recorded once. This specimen belongs to a study of T cell repertoires in cytomegalovirus infection. Germline CDR1 LGHNT, CDR2 FRNRAP. CDR3 length: 14 amino acids. V lost 5 bases and J lost 1, with 11 bases in between. The material was cultured PBMCs, obtained from culture after CMV antigen stimulation. The chain is built from TRBV12-5 and TRBJ1-1; D is perhaps TRBD1 (6 bases). The receptor was derived from a human donor in good health (CMV status not recorded). Some clones in this sample may be carry-over from other donors' samples. The CDR3 here is CASGPGVPNTEAFF. The CDR3 region has the DNA TGTGCTAGTGGTCCAGGGGTCCCGAACACTGAAGCTTTCTTT. Together with reference TRBV12-5 and TRBJ1-1, the CDR3 gives the full variable domain: DARVTQTPRHKVTEMGQEVTMRCQPILGHNTVFWYRQTMMQGLELLAYFRNRAPLDDSGMPKDRFSAEMPDATLATLKIQPSEPRDSAVYFCASGPGVPNTEAFFGQGTRLTVV.